This TCR beta chain came from a study of monozygotic twins with inflammatory bowel disease. TCRdb reprocessed the 5' RACE reads, keeping one entry per CDR3 protein, no DNA. The sample's table shows roughly 330,000 distinct CDR3 sequences. The germline gives CDR1 SGHDT, CDR2 YYEEEE. The CDR3 extends over 15 amino acids. The source is a human donor with ulcerative colitis or Crohn's disease, or a healthy co-twin of an affected twin (not recorded which). The sequenced sample consisted of blood. V and J are TRBV5-6 and TRBJ2-5; TCRdb outputs TRBD1, but without DNA this stays unchecked. The CDR3 region is CASSMKGKYQETQYF.